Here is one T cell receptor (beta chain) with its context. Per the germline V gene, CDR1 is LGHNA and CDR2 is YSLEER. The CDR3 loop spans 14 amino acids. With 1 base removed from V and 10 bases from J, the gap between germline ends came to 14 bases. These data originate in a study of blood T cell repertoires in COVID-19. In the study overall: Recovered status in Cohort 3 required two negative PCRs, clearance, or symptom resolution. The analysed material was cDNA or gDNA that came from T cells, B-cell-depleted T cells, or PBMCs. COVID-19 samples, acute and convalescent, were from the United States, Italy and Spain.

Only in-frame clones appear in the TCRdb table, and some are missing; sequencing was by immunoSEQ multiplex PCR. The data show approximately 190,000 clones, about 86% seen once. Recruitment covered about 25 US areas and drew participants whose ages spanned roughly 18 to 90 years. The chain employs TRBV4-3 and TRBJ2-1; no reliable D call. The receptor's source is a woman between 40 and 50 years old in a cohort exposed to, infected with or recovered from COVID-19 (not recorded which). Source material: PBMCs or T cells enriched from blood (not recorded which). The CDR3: CASSQGLSSREQFF. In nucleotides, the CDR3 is TGCGCCAGCAGCCAAGGCTTGAGTAGCCGAGAGCAGTTCTTC.